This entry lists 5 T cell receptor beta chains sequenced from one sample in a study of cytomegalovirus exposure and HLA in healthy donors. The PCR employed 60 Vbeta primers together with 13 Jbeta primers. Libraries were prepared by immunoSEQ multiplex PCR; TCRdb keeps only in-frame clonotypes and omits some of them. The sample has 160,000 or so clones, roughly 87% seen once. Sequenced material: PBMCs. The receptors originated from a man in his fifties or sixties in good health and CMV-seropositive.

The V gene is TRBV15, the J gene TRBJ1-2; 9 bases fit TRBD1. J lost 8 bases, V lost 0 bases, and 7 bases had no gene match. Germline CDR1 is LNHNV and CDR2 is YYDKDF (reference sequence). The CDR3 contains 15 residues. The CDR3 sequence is CATSRDTGGPLGYTF. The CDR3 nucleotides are TGTGCCACCAGCAGAGATACAGGGGGCCCTTTGGGCTACACCTTC.

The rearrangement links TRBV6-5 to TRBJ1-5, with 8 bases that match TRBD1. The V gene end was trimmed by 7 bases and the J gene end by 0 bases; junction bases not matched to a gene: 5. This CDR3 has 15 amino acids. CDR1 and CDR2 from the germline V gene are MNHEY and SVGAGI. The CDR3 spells CASTSGGYSNQPQHF. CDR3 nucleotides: TGTGCCAGCACCTCAGGGGGCTATAGCAATCAGCCCCAGCATTTT.

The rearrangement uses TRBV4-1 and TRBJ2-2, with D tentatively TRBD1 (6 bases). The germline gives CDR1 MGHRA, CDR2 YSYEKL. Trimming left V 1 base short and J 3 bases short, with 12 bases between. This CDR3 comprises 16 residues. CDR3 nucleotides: TGCGCCAGCAGCCAAGTTGGGGGCACCCACACCGGGGAGCTGTTTTTT. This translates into CASSQVGGTHTGELFF.

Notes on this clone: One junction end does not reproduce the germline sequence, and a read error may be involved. CDR3 in DNA: TGTTCCAGCTCCAGATCGATGGGGGGGTCTGGGGCCAACGTCCTGACTTTC. Translated, it gives CSSSRSMGGSGANVLTF. The V call is TRBV7-9, the J call TRBJ2-6; TRBD2 aligns across 7 bases. Germline V lookup: CDR1 SEHNR, CDR2 FQNEAQ (reference sequence). There are 17 residues in the CDR3.

The CDR3 DNA reads TGTGCCAGCAGCTTGGATCCTGGGGGGTACACAGATACGCAGTATTTT. It codes for CASSLDPGGYTDTQYF. The chain carries TRBV5-4 and TRBJ2-3; D might be TRBD2 (6 bases). The CDR3 runs 16 residues. Trimming shortened V by 0 bases and J by 2 bases, and 13 bases separated the two germline ends. CDR1 is SGHNT and CDR2 is YYREEE in the germline V gene (reference sequence).